This TCR beta chain was sequenced during a study of CD8+ T cells in alopecia areata. From germline, CDR1 is GTSNPN and CDR2 SVGIG (reference sequence). This CDR3 has 11 residues. Findings of the study overall: Across lesional scalp, and particularly alopecia totalis/universalis, clonality surpassed that of normal scalp. TCRs were shared less clearly across patients than in mice, possibly for HLA-related reasons. Scalp samples also yield sequences of resident alphabeta T cells from normal skin.

As concerns this clone: As yet, its antigen is unknown. Mismatch with germline at one junction end may stem from a read error.

Sequencing used cDNA as its template, made by extracting RNA and reverse transcribing it. Profiling relied on immunoSEQ multiplex PCR, and the TCRdb table lists in-frame clones only, not all of them. The table lists around 140,000 clones, 40% to 55% of them singletons. The sequences come from CD4+ T cells sorted from blood, collected at week 0. J is TRBJ2-7 and V is TRBV30; 8 nucleotides line up with TRBD1. This receptor was identified in a human donor with alopecia areata. CDR3 bases: TGTGCCTGGAGTGTAAGGGACAGGCCTGTCTTC. Protein product: CAWSVRDRPVF. Full variable domain (rest looked up from reference TRBV30 and TRBJ2-7): SQTIHQWPATLVQPVGSPLSLECTVEGTSNPNLYWYRQAAGRGLQLLFYSVGIGQISSEVPQNLSASRPQDRQFILSSKKLLLSDSGFYLCAWSVRDRPVFGPGTRLTVT.